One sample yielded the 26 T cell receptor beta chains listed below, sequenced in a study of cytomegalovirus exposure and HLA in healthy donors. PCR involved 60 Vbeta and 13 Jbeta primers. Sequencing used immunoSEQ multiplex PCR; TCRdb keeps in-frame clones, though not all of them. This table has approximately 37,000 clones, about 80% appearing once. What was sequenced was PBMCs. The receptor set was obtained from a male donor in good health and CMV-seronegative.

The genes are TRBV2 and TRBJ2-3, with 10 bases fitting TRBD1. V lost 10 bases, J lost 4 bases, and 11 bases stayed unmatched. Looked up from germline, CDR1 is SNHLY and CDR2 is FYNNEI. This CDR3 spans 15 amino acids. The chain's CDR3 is CAIRRRDRGPDTQYF. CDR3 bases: TGTGCCATCAGACGCCGGGACAGGGGACCAGATACGCAGTATTTT.

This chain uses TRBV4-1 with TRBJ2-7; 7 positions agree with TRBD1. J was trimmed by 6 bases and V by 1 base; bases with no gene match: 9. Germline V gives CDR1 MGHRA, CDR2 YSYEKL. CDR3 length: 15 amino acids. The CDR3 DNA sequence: TGCGCCAGCAGCCAAGCCCCAGGGGGTAGTGGCGAGCAGTACTTC. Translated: CASSQAPGGSGEQYF.

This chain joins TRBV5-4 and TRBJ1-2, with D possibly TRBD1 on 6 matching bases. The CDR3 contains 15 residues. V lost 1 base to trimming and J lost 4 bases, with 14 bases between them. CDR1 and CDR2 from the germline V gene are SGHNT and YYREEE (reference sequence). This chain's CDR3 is CASSLQPGVAYGYTF. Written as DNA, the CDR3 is TGTGCCAGCAGCTTGCAGCCAGGGGTCGCCTATGGCTACACCTTC.

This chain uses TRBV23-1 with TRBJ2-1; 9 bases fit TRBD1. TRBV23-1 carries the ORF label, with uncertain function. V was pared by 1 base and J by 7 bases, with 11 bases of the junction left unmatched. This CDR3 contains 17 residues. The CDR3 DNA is TGCGCCAGCAGTCAATGTTTTTACAGGGGGCGCGGGAATGAGCAGTTCTTC. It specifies CASSQCFYRGRGNEQFF.

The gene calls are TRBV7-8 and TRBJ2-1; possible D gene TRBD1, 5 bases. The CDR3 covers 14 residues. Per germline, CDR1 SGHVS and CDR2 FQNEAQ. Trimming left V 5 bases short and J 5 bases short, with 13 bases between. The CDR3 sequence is CASSRSAGHNEQFF. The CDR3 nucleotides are TGTGCCAGCAGCCGCTCCGCAGGGCACAATGAGCAGTTCTTC.

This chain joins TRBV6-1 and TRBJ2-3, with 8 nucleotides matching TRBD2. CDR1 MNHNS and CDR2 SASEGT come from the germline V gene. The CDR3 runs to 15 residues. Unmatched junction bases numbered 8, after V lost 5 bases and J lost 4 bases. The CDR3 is CASSPIAGTADTQYF. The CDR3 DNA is TGTGCCAGCAGTCCTATAGCGGGAACCGCAGATACGCAGTATTTT.

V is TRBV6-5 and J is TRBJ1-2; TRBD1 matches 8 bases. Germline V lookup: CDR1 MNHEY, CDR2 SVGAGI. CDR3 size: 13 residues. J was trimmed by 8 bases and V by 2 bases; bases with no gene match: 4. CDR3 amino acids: CASSYRQGHGYTF. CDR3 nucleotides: TGTGCCAGCAGTTACCGACAGGGGCACGGCTACACCTTC.

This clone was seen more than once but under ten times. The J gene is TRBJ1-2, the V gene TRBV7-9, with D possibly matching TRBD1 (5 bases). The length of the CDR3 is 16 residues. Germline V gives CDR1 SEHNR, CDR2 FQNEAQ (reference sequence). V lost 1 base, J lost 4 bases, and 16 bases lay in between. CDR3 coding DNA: TGTGCCAGCAGCTTAGGCGGACAACCTGTTCCCTATGGCTACACCTTC. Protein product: CASSLGGQPVPYGYTF.

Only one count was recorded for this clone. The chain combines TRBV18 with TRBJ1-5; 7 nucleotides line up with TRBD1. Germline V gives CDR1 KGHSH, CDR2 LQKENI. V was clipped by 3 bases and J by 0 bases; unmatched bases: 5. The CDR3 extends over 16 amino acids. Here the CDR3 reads CASSPAGQHSNQPQHF. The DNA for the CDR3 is TGTGCCAGCTCACCGGCGGGACAGCATAGCAATCAGCCCCAGCATTTT.

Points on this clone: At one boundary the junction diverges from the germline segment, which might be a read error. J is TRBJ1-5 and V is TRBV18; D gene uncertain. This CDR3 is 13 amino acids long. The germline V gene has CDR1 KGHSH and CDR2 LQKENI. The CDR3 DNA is TGTGCCAGCTCCCCACTTTTCGATCAGCCCCAGCATTTT. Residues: CASSPLFDQPQHF.

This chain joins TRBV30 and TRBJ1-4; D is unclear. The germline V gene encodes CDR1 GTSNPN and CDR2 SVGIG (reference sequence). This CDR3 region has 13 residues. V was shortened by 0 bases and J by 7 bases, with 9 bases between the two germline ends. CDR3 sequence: CAWSVSGSEKLFF. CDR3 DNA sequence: TGTGCCTGGAGTGTATCCGGTAGTGAAAAACTGTTTTTT. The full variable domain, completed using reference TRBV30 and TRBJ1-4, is SQTIHQWPATLVQPVGSPLSLECTVEGTSNPNLYWYRQAAGRGLQLLFYSVGIGQISSEVPQNLSASRPQDRQFILSSKKLLLSDSGFYLCAWSVSGSEKLFFGSGTQLSVL.

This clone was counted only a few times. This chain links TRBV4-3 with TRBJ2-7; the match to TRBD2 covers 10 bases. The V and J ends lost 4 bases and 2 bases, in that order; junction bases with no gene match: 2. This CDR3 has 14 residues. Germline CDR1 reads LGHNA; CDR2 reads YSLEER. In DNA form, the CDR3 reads TGCGCCAGCAGCCCCCTAGCGGGGGCCTACGAGCAGTACTTC. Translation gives CASSPLAGAYEQYF.

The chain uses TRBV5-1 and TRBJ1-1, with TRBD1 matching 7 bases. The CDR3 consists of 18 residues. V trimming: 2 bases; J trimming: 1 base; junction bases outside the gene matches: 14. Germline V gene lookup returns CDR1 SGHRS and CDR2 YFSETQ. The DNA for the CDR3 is TGCGCCAGCAGCTTAAGGCAGGGGGTGATTGGACGGAACACTGAAGCTTTCTTT. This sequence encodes CASSLRQGVIGRNTEAFF.

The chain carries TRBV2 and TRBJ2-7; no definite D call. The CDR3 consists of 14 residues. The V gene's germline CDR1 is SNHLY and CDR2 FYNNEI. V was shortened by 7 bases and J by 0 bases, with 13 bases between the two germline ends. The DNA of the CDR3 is TGTGCCAGCAAATCCGGGTCCTACTCCTACGAGCAGTACTTC. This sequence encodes CASKSGSYSYEQYF.

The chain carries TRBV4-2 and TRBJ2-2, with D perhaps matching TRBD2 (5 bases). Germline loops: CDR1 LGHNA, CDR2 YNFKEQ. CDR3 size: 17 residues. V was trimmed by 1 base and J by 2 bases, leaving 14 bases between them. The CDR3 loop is CASSQGSEGLNTGELFF. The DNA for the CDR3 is TGTGCCAGCAGCCAAGGATCTGAGGGCCTAAACACCGGGGAGCTGTTTTTT.

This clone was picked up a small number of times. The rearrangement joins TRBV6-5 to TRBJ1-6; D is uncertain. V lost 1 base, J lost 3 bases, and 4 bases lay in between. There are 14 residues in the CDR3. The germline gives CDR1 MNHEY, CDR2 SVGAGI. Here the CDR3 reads CASSYYSYNSPLHF. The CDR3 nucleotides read TGTGCCAGCAGTTACTACAGCTATAATTCACCCCTCCACTTT.

CDR3 DNA: TGTGCCTGGAGTGTATCGAGGACAGGGGATACCGGGGAGCTGTTTTTT. Translated, it gives CAWSVSRTGDTGELFF. The chain couples TRBV30 to TRBJ2-2; 9 nucleotides line up with TRBD1. This CDR3 contains 16 residues. Germline CDR1 and CDR2: GTSNPN and SVGIG (reference sequence). Unmatched junction bases numbered 7, after V lost 0 bases and J lost 5 bases.

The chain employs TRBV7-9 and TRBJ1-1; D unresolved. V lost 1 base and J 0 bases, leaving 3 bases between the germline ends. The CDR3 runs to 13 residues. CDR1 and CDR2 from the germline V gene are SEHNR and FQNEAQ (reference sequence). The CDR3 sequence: CASSLDLNTEAFF. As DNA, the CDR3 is TGTGCCAGCAGCTTAGACTTGAACACTGAAGCTTTCTTT.

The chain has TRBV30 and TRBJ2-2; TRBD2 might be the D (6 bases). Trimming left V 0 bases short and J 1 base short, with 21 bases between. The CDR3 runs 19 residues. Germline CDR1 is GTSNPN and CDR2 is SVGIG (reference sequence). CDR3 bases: TGTGCCTGGAGTGTACTACGGGTGGCAGTCGGGAGGAACACCGGGGAGCTGTTTTTT. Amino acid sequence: CAWSVLRVAVGRNTGELFF.

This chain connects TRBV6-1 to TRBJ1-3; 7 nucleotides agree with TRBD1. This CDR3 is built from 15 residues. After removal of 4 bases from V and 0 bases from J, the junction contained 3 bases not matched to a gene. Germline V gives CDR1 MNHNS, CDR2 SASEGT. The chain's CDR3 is CASSAQGTSGNTIYF. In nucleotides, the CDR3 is TGTGCCAGCAGTGCACAGGGGACCTCTGGAAACACCATATATTTT.

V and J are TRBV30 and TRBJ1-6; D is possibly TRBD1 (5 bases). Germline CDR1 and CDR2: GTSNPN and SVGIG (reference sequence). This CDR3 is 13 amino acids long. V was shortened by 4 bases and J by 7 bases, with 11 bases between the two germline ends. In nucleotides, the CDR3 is TGTGCCTGGACAGCACAGGCAAATTCACCCCTCCACTTT. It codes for CAWTAQANSPLHF.

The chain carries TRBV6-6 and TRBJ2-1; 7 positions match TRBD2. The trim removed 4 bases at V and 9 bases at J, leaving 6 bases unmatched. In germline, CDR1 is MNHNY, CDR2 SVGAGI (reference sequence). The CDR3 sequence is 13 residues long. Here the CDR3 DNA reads TGTGCCAGCAGTTCCCTGGGGGAGGGTGAGCAGTTCTTC. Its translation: CASSSLGEGEQFF.

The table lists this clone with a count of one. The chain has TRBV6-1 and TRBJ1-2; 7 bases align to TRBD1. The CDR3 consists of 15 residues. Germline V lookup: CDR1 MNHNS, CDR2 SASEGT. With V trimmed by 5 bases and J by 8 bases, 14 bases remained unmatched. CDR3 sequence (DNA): TGTGCCAGCAGTTCTGACAGGGACCCAATGCGGGGCTACACCTTC. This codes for CASSSDRDPMRGYTF.

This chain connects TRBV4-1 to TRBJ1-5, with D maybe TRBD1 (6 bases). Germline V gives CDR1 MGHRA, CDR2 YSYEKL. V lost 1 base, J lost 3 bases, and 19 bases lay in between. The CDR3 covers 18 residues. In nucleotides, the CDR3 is TGCGCCAGCAGCCAAGGATCGGGAGGAGGGGGTGACAATCAGCCCCAGCATTTT. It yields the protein CASSQGSGGGGDNQPQHF.

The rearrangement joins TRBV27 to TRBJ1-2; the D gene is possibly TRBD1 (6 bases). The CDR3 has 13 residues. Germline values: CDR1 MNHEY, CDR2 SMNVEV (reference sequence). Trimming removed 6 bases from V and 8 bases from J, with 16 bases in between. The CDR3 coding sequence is TGTGCCAGCAGCCTTACACTCGGGACAGGCTACACCTTC. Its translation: CASSLTLGTGYTF.

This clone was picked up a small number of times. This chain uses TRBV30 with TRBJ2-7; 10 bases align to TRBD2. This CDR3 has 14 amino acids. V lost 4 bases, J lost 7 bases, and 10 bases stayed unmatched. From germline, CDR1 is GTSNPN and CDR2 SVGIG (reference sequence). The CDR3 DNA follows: TGTGCCTGGATCTCGGTAATAGCGGGAGGTGAGCAGTACTTC. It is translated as CAWISVIAGGEQYF. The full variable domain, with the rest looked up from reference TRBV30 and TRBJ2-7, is SQTIHQWPATLVQPVGSPLSLECTVEGTSNPNLYWYRQAAGRGLQLLFYSVGIGQISSEVPQNLSASRPQDRQFILSSKKLLLSDSGFYLCAWISVIAGGEQYFGPGTRLTVT.